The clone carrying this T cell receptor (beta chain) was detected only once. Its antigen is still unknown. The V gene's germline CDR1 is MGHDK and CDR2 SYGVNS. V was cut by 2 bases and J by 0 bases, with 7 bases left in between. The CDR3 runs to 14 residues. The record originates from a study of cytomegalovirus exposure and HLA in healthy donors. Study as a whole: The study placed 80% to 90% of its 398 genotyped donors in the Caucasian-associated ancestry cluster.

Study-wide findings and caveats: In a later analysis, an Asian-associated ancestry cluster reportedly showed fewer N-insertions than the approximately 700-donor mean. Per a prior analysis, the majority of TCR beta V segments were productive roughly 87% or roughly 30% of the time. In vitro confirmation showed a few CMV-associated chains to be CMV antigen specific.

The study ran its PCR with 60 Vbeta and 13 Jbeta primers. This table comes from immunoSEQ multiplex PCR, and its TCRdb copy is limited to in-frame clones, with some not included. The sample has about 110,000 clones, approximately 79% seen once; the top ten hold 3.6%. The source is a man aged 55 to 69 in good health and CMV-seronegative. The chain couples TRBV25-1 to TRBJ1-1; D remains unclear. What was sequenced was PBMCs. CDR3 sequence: CASSEVRVNTEAFF. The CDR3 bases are TGTGCCAGCAGTGAAGTTCGAGTGAACACTGAAGCTTTCTTT.